This TCR beta chain was profiled in a study of blood T cell repertoires in COVID-19 (dated by TCRdb to 2018 to 2021). Describing the broader study: Samples from collaborators originated in the United States, Italy and Spain and spanned both the acute and convalescent phases of COVID-19. The material from the prospective study consisted of cDNA or gDNA derived from T cells, B-cell-depleted T cells, or PBMCs. Deeply sampled blood TCRbeta repertoires from subjects exposed to, actively infected with, or recovered from COVID-19 were included in the dataset. The repertoires were made available in a free public database intended to serve as a resource for research on the immune response to SARS-CoV-2. The samples were drawn from the first 160 participants of the ongoing ImmuneRACE study and from over 950 subjects provided by 6 global collaborators. Sample metadata almost always included a de-identified subject ID, COVID-19 status, age in years and sex. Where available, HLA class I and class II types were taken from metadata supplied by the sample provider and were not determined by assay-based typing. Study-wide findings and limitations: The amount of clinical and demographic metadata varied by source and participant and was provided uncurated.

Participants in the prospective study were enrolled through a virtual design, were aged roughly 18 to 100 years, and lived in 24 United States geographic areas. To assign participants to cohorts, the prospective study relied on clinical history that participants themselves reported in a screening survey and a study questionnaire. In the prospective study, whole blood, serum and a nasopharyngeal or oropharyngeal swab were collected from each participant by mobile phlebotomists. Over a roughly 2-month period, participants in the prospective study had the option of providing additional blood draws and questionnaires. Prospective study blood samples were shipped either frozen or at room temperature before DNA extraction. For this chain, trimming is 7 bases at the V end and 8 bases at the J end, and the number of junction bases without a gene match is 10. The CDR3 runs 13 amino acids, cysteine and phenylalanine included. Only the CDR3 portion is preserved as DNA: 39 bases, with reading frame beginning at the first base.

The immunoSEQ Assay, a bias-controlled multiplex PCR, was used to amplify TCRbeta CDR3 regions from genomic DNA. Processing in the source paper ran as follows. The number of nucleated cells in each sample was estimated by amplification of reference gene primers within the assay. Sequence reads were collapsed and filtered to measure the absolute abundance of every unique TCRbeta CDR3 rearrangement. For each sample, productive Simpson clonality was calculated as the square root of Simpson's diversity index across productive rearrangements. The table comes from immuneACCESS by way of TCRdb, which keeps in-frame sequences with V and J called. Part of the clones is missing from these tables; in studies checked, under half for an unresolved V gene and the rest for unknown reasons. Clone size and V and J calls were adopted from that table, with D and trimming inferred from the DNA. The sample table records some 180,000 clones; around 82% of these occur just once. The top ten clones comprise 4% to 6.5% of the sample.

On this clone itself: It has no known antigen specificity. No base quality values were provided; no much bigger clone lies one nucleotide off.

This clonotype was obtained from a woman aged 60 to 75 with acute COVID-19. The chain links TRBV12-3 or TRBV12-4 with TRBJ1-1, with TRBD1 identical over 7 junction bases. Sequenced: PBMCs or T cells enriched from blood (not recorded which). CDR3 region: CASTRGESFEAFF. The nucleotides are TGTGCCAGCACCAGGGGGGAGAGTTTCGAAGCTTTCTTT.